The 30 T cell receptor beta chains below come from one sample, sequenced in a study of Graves' ophthalmopathy and Graves' hyperthyroidism. From RNA, the CDR3 regions of TCR beta chains were amplified and sequenced. HTBI-primed first-round RT-PCR preceded second-round multiplex PCR. TCRdb redid the calling of the multiplex PCR reads with MiXCR, one entry per CDR3 protein. Found here are about half a million distinct CDR3 sequences, roughly an eighth of them singletons; the top ten hold roughly 10%. Input material: blood. The receptors stem from a woman aged 25 to 39 with Graves' ophthalmopathy.

This clonotype was observed many times. The chain combines TRBV27 with TRBJ2-7; possibly TRBD1 or TRBD2 for D (7 bases each). The CDR3 is 14 amino acids. Germline V gene lookup returns CDR1 MNHEY and CDR2 SMNVEV (reference sequence). Trimming took 6 bases from V and 4 from J, leaving 16 bases between them. DNA of the CDR3: TGTGCCAGCAGACCAGGGGGGGGGCAATACGAGCAGTACTTC. Protein product: CASRPGGGQYEQYF.

This clonotype was seen a handful of times. The rearrangement uses TRBV18 and TRBJ2-7; no reliable D call. Per germline, CDR1 KGHSH and CDR2 LQKENI. Trimming removed 0 bases from V and 0 bases from J, with 9 bases in between. CDR3 length: 15 residues. The CDR3 loop is CASSPPSPGSYEQYF. CDR3 DNA sequence: TGTGCCAGCTCACCACCTTCTCCAGGCTCCTACGAGCAGTACTTC.

The table lists this clonotype with many counts. This chain links TRBV12-3 or TRBV12-4 with TRBJ2-7; perhaps D is TRBD1 or TRBD2 (5 bases each). Trimming shortened V by 6 bases and J by 0 bases, and 12 bases separated the two germline ends. This CDR3 is built from 14 residues. DNA for the CDR3: TGTGCCAGCAGCCCGGGACGGCCCTCCTACGAGCAGTACTTC. This sequence encodes CASSPGRPSYEQYF.

In this sample, this clonotype turned up a few times. V is TRBV24-1 and J is TRBJ1-1; unclear D gene. Germline loops: CDR1 KGHDR, CDR2 SFDVKD. This CDR3 spans 14 amino acids. Trimming left V 7 bases short and J 0 bases short, with 11 bases between. The CDR3, as DNA: TGTGCCACCAGAAACGGAGAAATGAACACTGAAGCTTTCTTT. Protein product: CATRNGEMNTEAFF.

In its sample, this clonotype was seen many times. This chain connects TRBV27 to TRBJ2-5; D is uncertain. Per the germline V gene, CDR1 is MNHEY and CDR2 is SMNVEV (reference sequence). CDR3 length: 13 residues. The ends were cut back, 6 bases at V and 0 bases at J, with 8 bases in the middle. The CDR3: CASSPGYQETQYF. CDR3 sequence (DNA): TGTGCCAGCAGCCCTGGGTACCAAGAGACCCAGTACTTC.

The V gene is TRBV18, the J gene TRBJ2-7, with TRBD1 matching 10 bases. The CDR3 consists of 15 residues. The V gene's germline CDR1 is KGHSH and CDR2 LQKENI. The junction had 11 bases not matched to a gene; V was cut back by 5 bases and J by 7 bases. The DNA of the CDR3 is TGTGCCAGCTCAAGCGGGACAGGGGCTGGTAGAGAGCAGTACTTC. Its translation: CASSSGTGAGREQYF.

In its sample, this clonotype was seen many times. In DNA form, the CDR3 reads TGCGCCAGCAGCCCCGGCGGGGACAGGAGCTATGGCTACACCTTC. Translated: CASSPGGDRSYGYTF. The chain joins TRBV5-1 to TRBJ1-2; TRBD1 aligns across 8 bases. Unmatched junction bases numbered 9, after V lost 4 bases and J lost 4 bases. Germline V CDR1 and CDR2: SGHRS, YFSETQ. This CDR3 is 15 amino acids long.

This clonotype was recorded many times. The rearrangement joins TRBV20-1 to TRBJ2-5, with a tentative D call TRBD1 (5 bases). The V gene lost 6 bases and the J gene lost 9 bases, with 11 bases spanning the gap. In germline, CDR1 is DFQATT, CDR2 SNEGSKA (reference sequence). The CDR3 loop spans 10 amino acids. The DNA of the CDR3 is TGCAGTGCGGCCGCCAGGGCCCAGTACTTC. It yields the protein CSAAARAQYF.

This clonotype occurred many times. V gene TRBV5-5 combines with J gene TRBJ2-7; D possibly corresponds to TRBD1 (6 bases). Germline V gene lookup returns CDR1 SGHKS and CDR2 YYEKEE (reference sequence). V was clipped by 2 bases and J by 2 bases, with 11 bases between them. The CDR3 has 14 amino acids. The CDR3 nucleotides read TGTGCCAGCAGCTTCGTCAGGGGCCCCTACGAGCAGTACTTC. It translates to CASSFVRGPYEQYF. Complete variable domain (other parts from reference TRBV5-5 and TRBJ2-7): DAGVTQSPTHLIKTRGQQVTLRCSPISGHKSVSWYQQVLGQGPQFIFQYYEKEERGRGNFPDRFSARQFPNYSSELNVNALLLGDSALYLCASSFVRGPYEQYFGPGTRLTVT.

This clonotype has ten or more counts. The chain recombines TRBV15 with TRBJ1-2; a weak D match, TRBD1 (5 bases). This CDR3 is 17 amino acids long. The germline V gene encodes CDR1 LNHNV and CDR2 YYDKDF (reference sequence). Trimming left V 0 bases short and J 6 bases short, with 20 bases between. For the CDR3, the DNA is TGTGCCACCAGCAGAGACCGGCCCGGGACCCGGGTGCATGGCTACACCTTC. This codes for CATSRDRPGTRVHGYTF.

This clonotype showed up many times. The chain joins TRBV7-2 to TRBJ2-2, with 8 bases identical to TRBD1. V lost 5 bases and J lost 0; bases outside the gene matches: 2. The CDR3 length is 15 residues. Germline lookup yields CDR1 SGHTA and CDR2 FQGNSA. CDR3 sequence reads: CASSKGQANTGELFF. The DNA of the CDR3 is TGTGCCAGCAGCAAGGGACAGGCGAACACCGGGGAGCTGTTTTTT. Supplemented by reference TRBV7-2 and TRBJ2-2, the full variable domain reads GAGVSQSPSNKVTEKGKDVELRCDPISGHTALYWYRQSLGQGLEFLIYFQGNSAPDKSGLPSDRFSAERTGGSVSTLTIQRTQQEDSAVYLCASSKGQANTGELFFGEGSRLTVL.

At least ten counts were recorded for this clonotype. The chain uses TRBV6-1 and TRBJ1-3, with TRBD1 as a possible D gene (5 bases). The length of the CDR3 is 14 residues. The V gene lost 7 bases and the J gene lost 2 bases, with 12 bases spanning the gap. Germline values: CDR1 MNHNS, CDR2 SASEGT. CDR3 protein: CASIPTGPGNTIYF. Here the CDR3 DNA reads TGTGCCAGCATTCCCACAGGTCCTGGAAACACCATATATTTT.

This clonotype was found many times. The chain has TRBV28 and TRBJ1-1; weak D call: TRBD1 (6 bases). V was shortened by 1 base and J by 3 bases, with 15 bases between the two germline ends. Germline V gene lookup returns CDR1 MDHEN and CDR2 SYDVKM. The CDR3 is made up of 16 amino acids. Here the CDR3 DNA reads TGTGCCAGCAGTTTATTTTGGGACAAGGAGGACACTGAAGCTTTCTTT. As protein: CASSLFWDKEDTEAFF. The full variable domain, with the rest looked up from reference TRBV28 and TRBJ1-1, is DVKVTQSSRYLVKRTGEKVFLECVQDMDHENMFWYRQDPGLGLRLIYFSYDVKMKEKGDIPEGYSVSREKKERFSLILESASTNQTSMYLCASSLFWDKEDTEAFFGQGTRLTVV.

This clonotype was picked up many times. V and J are TRBV6-5 and TRBJ1-5, with unresolved D. Germline lookup yields CDR1 MNHEY and CDR2 SVGAGI. This CDR3 has 16 residues. The ends were cut back, 5 bases at V and 0 bases at J, with 14 bases in the middle. The CDR3 sequence: CASSPLGVYSNQPQHF. CDR3 nucleotides: TGTGCCAGCAGTCCACTCGGGGTCTATAGCAATCAGCCCCAGCATTTT.

This clonotype was counted many times. The gene calls are TRBV20-1 and TRBJ2-7; 12 positions match TRBD1. Germline CDR1 and CDR2: DFQATT and SNEGSKA (reference sequence). V shed 5 bases and J 6 bases; nucleotides not matched to a gene: 8. The CDR3 is made up of 14 amino acids. The CDR3 DNA is TGCAGTGCTCTTGAGGGACAGGGGGCGGGCGAGCAGTACTTC. Its translation: CSALEGQGAGEQYF.

This clonotype was seen many times. The gene calls are TRBV4-1 and TRBJ2-2; no firm D call. V dropped 5 bases and J dropped 7 bases, with 8 bases sitting between them. From germline, CDR1 is MGHRA and CDR2 YSYEKL. This CDR3 is built from 12 residues. The CDR3 loop reads CASSFEVGELFF. CDR3 DNA sequence: TGCGCCAGCAGCTTTGAGGTCGGGGAGCTGTTTTTT.

This clonotype came up many times. V and J are TRBV20-1 and TRBJ2-7; D is uncertain. CDR1 and CDR2 from the germline V gene are DFQATT and SNEGSKA (reference sequence). V shed 7 bases and J shed 3 bases, with 13 bases lying between them. The CDR3 is 12 residues long. The CDR3 here is CSVPVSDYEQYF. The CDR3 region has the DNA TGCAGTGTCCCGGTGTCCGACTACGAGCAGTACTTC.

The chain links TRBV6-2 or TRBV6-3 to TRBJ2-5; 7 nucleotides match TRBD1. CDR1 MNHEY and CDR2 SVGEGT come from the germline V gene. Trimming took 6 bases from V and 5 from J; bases not matched to a gene: 12. The CDR3 has 15 amino acids. DNA for the CDR3: TGTGCCAGCAGCCACCGACAGGGATTGAGGGAGACCCAGTACTTC. Encoded protein: CASSHRQGLRETQYF.

There are a few counts of this clonotype. The V gene is TRBV2, the J gene TRBJ1-1; 7 positions agree with TRBD1. This CDR3 is 15 amino acids long. Germline V gene sequence: CDR1 SNHLY, CDR2 FYNNEI. Unmatched junction bases numbered 7, after V lost 1 base and J lost 5 bases. CDR3: CASSEVDRVVTEAFF. The CDR3 nucleotides read TGTGCCAGCAGTGAAGTCGACAGGGTAGTAACTGAAGCTTTCTTT.

Only a few counts were recorded for this clonotype. The chain has TRBV27 and TRBJ2-7, with TRBD1 matching 7 bases. This CDR3 is built from 14 residues. The ends lost 4 bases at V and 2 bases at J; junction bases unmatched: 5. CDR1 is MNHEY, CDR2 SMNVEV, per germline (reference sequence). The CDR3 DNA reads TGTGCCAGCAGTTCGTACAGGGGAACCTACGAGCAGTACTTC. Translation gives CASSSYRGTYEQYF.

The chain joins TRBV5-1 to TRBJ1-1, with D possibly being TRBD1 (6 bases). This CDR3 spans 13 amino acids. V was pared by 4 bases and J by 3 bases, with 10 bases between. Germline assignment: CDR1 SGHRS and CDR2 YFSETQ. CDR3 coding DNA: TGCGCCAGCAGCACAGGGACTTACACTGAAGCTTTCTTT. Translation: CASSTGTYTEAFF.

Ten or more counts support this clonotype. The gene calls are TRBV6-5 and TRBJ1-1; unclear D gene. The ends were cut back, 2 bases at V and 0 bases at J, with 4 bases in the middle. This CDR3 comprises 13 residues. Germline V lookup: CDR1 MNHEY, CDR2 SVGAGI. This CDR3 reads CASSYDVNTEAFF. The CDR3 DNA reads as TGTGCCAGCAGTTACGACGTGAACACTGAAGCTTTCTTT.

This clonotype was recorded many times. This chain uses TRBV6-1 with TRBJ1-3; D remains unclear. The CDR3 is 14 residues long. Germline CDR1 is MNHNS and CDR2 is SASEGT. Trimming removed 4 bases at V and 4 bases at J, with 11 bases between. CDR3 in amino acids: CASSATRTGNTIYF. DNA for the CDR3: TGTGCCAGCAGTGCTACACGAACGGGAAACACCATATATTTT.

At least ten counts were recorded for this clonotype. V usage is TRBV11-3 and J usage is TRBJ2-5, with 9 bases fitting TRBD1. The V gene end was trimmed by 5 bases and the J gene end by 5 bases; junction bases not matched to a gene: 3. There are 13 residues in the CDR3. CDR1 and CDR2 from the germline V gene are SGHNT and YENEEA. This CDR3 reads CASSHRGLETQYF. In DNA form, the CDR3 reads TGTGCCAGCAGCCACAGGGGGCTGGAGACCCAGTACTTC.

For this clonotype: A read error may be the cause here, since a much bigger clone is one base away. The missing conserved phenylalanine or tryptophan at the end of this CDR3 makes a read error likely. V and J are TRBV5-1 and TRBJ1-1, with 7 bases identical to TRBD1. This CDR3 is built from 15 residues. Germline V gene data show CDR1 as SGHRS and CDR2 as YFSETQ. The ends lost 4 bases at V and 4 bases at J; junction bases unmatched: 10. The CDR3 DNA reads TGCGCCAGCAGCCCTCCGACAGGGAGGTCCACTGAAGCTTTCTTG. Protein sequence: CASSPPTGRSTEAFL.

In its sample, this clonotype was seen many times. The chain carries TRBV28 and TRBJ1-1; no definite D call. V was cut by 3 bases and J by 5 bases, with 19 bases left in between. Germline assignment: CDR1 MDHEN and CDR2 SYDVKM. There are 16 residues in the CDR3. In DNA, the CDR3 is TGTGCCAGCAGTTTGGGCGGGAGACCCGAAGGGACTGAAGCTTTCTTT. Translating it yields CASSLGGRPEGTEAFF.

This clonotype occurred many times. The CDR3 protein is CASSPFGGRETQYF. The CDR3 DNA sequence: TGTGCCAGCAGCCCTTTTGGGGGCCGGGAGACCCAGTACTTC. The chain carries TRBV6-1 and TRBJ2-5, with D maybe TRBD1 (6 bases). Germline-derived CDR1 and CDR2 are MNHNS and SASEGT. The CDR3 contains 14 residues. Trimming left V 6 bases short and J 5 bases short, with 16 bases between.

This chain uses TRBV3-1 with TRBJ1-6; a possible D gene is TRBD1 (5 bases). The CDR3 runs 13 residues. V was clipped by 0 bases and J by 14 bases, with 11 bases between them. Germline V gene sequence: CDR1 LGHDT, CDR2 YNNKEL (reference sequence). The CDR3 DNA reads TGTGCCAGCAGCCAAGAGGGGACCCGGGCCCTCCACTTT. Protein product: CASSQEGTRALHF. Filled out from reference TRBV3-1 and TRBJ1-6, the complete variable domain reads DTAVSQTPKYLVTQMGNDKSIKCEQNLGHDTMYWYKQDSKKFLKIMFSYNNKELIINETVPNRFSPKSPDKAHLNLHINSLELGDSAVYFCASSQEGTRALHFGNGTRLTVT.

This clonotype showed up many times. The rearrangement links TRBV20-1 to TRBJ1-5, with D possibly TRBD1 on 5 matching bases. CDR3 length: 14 residues. Germline-derived CDR1 and CDR2 are DFQATT and SNEGSKA (reference sequence). V was clipped by 5 bases and J by 0 bases, with 11 bases between them. DNA for the CDR3: TGCAGTGCTGCTAGGGGTCATAGCAATCAGCCCCAGCATTTT. This sequence encodes CSAARGHSNQPQHF.

This clonotype was seen many times. V usage is TRBV12-3 or TRBV12-4 and J usage is TRBJ2-5; D not certain. Trimming pared 6 bases from V and 1 base from J, leaving 12 bases between. The CDR3 sequence is 14 residues long. Here the CDR3 DNA reads TGTGCCAGCAGCCCAGACATTCCCCAAGAGACCCAGTACTTC. Its protein is CASSPDIPQETQYF.